This T cell receptor beta chain was sequenced during a study of control samples from healthy donors and cancer patients. Using immunoSEQ multiplex PCR, the repertoire was profiled, and TCRdb retains in-frame clones only, with some absent. The sample contains about 410,000 clones, 90% of which appear only once. This CDR3 spans 16 amino acids. Germline lookup yields CDR1 MDHEN and CDR2 SYDVKM. With V trimmed by 1 base and J by 5 bases, 8 bases remained unmatched. Source material: PBMCs. This TCR came from a man aged 35 to 55 with head and neck cancer. V gene TRBV28 combines with J gene TRBJ1-1, with 9 bases identical to TRBD1. In DNA, the CDR3 is TGTGCCAGCAGTTTATCGGGACAGGGAAAAAGGACTGAAGCTTTCTTT. It encodes CASSLSGQGKRTEAFF.